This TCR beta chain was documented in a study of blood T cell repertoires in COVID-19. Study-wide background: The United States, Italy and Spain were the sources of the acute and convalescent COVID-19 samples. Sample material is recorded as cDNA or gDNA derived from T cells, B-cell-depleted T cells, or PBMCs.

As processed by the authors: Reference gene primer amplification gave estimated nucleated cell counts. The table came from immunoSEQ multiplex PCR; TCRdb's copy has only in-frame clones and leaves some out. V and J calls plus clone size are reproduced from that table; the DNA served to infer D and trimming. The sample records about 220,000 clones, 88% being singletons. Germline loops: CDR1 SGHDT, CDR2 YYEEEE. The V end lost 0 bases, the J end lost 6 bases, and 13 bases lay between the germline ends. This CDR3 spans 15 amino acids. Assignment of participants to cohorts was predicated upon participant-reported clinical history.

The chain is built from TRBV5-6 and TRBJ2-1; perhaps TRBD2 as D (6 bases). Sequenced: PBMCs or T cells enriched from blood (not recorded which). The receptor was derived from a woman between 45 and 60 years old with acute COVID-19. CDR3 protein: CASSLAGERGNEQFF. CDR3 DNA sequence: TGTGCCAGCAGCTTGGCGGGGGAGAGGGGCAATGAGCAGTTCTTC.